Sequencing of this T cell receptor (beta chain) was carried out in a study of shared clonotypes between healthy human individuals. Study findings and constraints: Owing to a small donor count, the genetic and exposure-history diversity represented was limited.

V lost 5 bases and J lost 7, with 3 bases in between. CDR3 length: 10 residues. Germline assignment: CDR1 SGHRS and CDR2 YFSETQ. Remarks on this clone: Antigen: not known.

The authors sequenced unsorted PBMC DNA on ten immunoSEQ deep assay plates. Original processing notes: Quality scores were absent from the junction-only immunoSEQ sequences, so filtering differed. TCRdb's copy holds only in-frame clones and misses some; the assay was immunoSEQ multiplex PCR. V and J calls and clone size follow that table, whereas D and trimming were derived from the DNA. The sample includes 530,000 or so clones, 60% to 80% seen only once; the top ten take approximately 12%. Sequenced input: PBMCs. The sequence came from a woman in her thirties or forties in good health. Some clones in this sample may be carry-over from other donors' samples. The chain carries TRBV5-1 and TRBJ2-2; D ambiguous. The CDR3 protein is CASRDGELFF. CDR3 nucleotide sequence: TGCGCCAGCAGGGACGGGGAGCTGTTTTTT.